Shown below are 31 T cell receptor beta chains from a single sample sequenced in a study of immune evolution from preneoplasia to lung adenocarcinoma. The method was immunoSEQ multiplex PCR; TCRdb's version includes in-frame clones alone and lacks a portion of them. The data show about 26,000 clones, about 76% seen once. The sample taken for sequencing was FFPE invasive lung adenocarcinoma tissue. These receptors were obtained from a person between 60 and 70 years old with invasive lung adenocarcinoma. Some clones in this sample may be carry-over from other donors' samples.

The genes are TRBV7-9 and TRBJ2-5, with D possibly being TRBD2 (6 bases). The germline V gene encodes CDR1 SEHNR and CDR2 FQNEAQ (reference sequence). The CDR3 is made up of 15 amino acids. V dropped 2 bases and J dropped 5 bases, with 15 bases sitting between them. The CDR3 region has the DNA TGTGCCAGCAGCTTAAGCGAGGGAGGAGGTGAGACCCAGTACTTC. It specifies CASSLSEGGGETQYF.

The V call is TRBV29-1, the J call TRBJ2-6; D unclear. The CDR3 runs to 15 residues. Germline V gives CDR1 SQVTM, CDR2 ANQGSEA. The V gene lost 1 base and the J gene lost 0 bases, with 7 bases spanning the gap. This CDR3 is CSVEGRSSGANVLTF. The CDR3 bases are TGCAGCGTTGAAGGTAGGAGCTCTGGGGCCAACGTCCTGACTTTC.

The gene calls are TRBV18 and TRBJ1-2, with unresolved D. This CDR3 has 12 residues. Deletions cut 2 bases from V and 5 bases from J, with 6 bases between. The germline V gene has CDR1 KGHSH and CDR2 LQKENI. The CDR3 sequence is CASSPGEYGYTF. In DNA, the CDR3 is TGTGCCAGCTCACCAGGGGAGTATGGCTACACCTTC.

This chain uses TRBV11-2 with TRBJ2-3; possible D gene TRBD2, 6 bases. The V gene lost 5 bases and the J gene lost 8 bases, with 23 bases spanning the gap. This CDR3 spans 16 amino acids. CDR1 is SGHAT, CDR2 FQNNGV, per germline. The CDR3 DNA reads TGTGCCAGCAGCCCAGGTGGAGCGGGCCGACGGGGTACGCAGTATTTT. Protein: CASSPGGAGRRGTQYF.

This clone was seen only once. The CDR3 reads CASSSGLAGDTGELFF. CDR3 in DNA: TGTGCCAGCAGCTCGGGACTAGCGGGAGACACCGGGGAGCTGTTTTTT. The chain joins TRBV5-8 to TRBJ2-2; 14 positions agree with TRBD2. With 3 bases clipped from V and 3 bases from J, the junction kept 1 base outside the gene matches. The CDR3 is 16 amino acids. Per the germline V gene, CDR1 is SGHTS and CDR2 is YDEGEE.

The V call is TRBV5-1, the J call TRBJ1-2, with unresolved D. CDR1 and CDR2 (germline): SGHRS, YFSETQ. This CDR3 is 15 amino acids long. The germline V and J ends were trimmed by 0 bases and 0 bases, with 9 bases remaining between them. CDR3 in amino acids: CASSLDGSANYGYTF. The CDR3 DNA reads TGCGCCAGCAGCTTGGATGGCAGCGCTAACTATGGCTACACCTTC. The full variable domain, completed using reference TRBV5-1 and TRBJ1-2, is KAGVTQTPRYLIKTRGQQVTLSCSPISGHRSVSWYQQTPGQGLQFLFEYFSETQRNKGNFPGRFSGRQFSNSRSEMNVSTLELGDSALYLCASSLDGSANYGYTFGSGTRLTVV.

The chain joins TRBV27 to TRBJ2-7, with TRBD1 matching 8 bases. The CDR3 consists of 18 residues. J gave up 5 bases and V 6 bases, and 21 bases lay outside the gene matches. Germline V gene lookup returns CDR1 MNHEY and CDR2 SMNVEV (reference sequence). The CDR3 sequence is CASSFTPRGQGGAHEQYF. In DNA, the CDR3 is TGTGCCAGCAGCTTCACACCCAGAGGACAGGGTGGGGCCCACGAGCAGTACTTC.

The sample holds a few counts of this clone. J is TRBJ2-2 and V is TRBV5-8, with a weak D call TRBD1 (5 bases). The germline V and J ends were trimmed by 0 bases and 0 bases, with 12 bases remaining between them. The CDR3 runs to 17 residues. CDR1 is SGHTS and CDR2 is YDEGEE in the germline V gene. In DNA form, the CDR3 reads TGTGCCAGCAGCTTGGATTTGCAGGGCCCGAACACCGGGGAGCTGTTTTTT. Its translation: CASSLDLQGPNTGELFF.

The DNA for the CDR3 is TGTGCCACCGGTCTCAGCGGGAGTTCTGACACAGATACGCAGTATTTT. This codes for CATGLSGSSDTDTQYF. The rearrangement uses TRBV15 and TRBJ2-3, with 8 nucleotides matching TRBD2. Unmatched junction bases numbered 12, after V lost 8 bases and J lost 2 bases. Germline-derived CDR1 and CDR2 are LNHNV and YYDKDF (reference sequence). The CDR3 has 16 amino acids.

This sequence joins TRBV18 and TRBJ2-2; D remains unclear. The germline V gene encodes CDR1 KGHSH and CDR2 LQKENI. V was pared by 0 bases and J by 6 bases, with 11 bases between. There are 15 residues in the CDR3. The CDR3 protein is CASSPPSTYPGELFF. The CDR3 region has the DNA TGTGCCAGCTCACCACCGTCGACGTACCCCGGGGAGCTGTTTTTT.

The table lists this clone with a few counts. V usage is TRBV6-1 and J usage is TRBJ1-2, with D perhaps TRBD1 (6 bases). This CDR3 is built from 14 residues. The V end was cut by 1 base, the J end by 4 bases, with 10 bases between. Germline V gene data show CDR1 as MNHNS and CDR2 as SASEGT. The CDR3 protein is CASSEVGGIYGYTF. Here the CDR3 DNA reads TGTGCCAGCAGTGAAGTAGGGGGTATCTATGGCTACACCTTC.

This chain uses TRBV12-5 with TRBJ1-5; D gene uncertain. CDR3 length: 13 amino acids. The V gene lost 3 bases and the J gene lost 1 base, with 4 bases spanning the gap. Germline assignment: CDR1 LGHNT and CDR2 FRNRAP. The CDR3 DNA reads TGTGCTAGTGGTTTAGGCAGCAATCAGCCCCAGCATTTT. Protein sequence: CASGLGSNQPQHF.

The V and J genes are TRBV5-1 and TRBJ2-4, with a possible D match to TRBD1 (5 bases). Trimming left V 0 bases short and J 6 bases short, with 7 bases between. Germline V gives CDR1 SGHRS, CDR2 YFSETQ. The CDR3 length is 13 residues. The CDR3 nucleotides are TGCGCCAGCAGCTTGGGGCAGGGAAACATTCAGTACTTC. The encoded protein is CASSLGQGNIQYF.

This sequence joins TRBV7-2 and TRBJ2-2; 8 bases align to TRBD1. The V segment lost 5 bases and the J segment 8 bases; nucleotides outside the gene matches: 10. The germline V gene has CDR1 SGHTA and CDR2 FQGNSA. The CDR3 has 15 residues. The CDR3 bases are TGTGCCAGCAGCAGCCGACAGGGGTCGGCGGGGGAGCTGTTTTTT. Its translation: CASSSRQGSAGELFF.

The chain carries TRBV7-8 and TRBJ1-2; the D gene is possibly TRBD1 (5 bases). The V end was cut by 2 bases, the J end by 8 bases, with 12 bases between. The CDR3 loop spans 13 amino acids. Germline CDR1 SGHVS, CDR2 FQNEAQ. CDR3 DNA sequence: TGTGCCAGCAGCTTAACCAGGGCCGACGGCTACACCTTC. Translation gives CASSLTRADGYTF.

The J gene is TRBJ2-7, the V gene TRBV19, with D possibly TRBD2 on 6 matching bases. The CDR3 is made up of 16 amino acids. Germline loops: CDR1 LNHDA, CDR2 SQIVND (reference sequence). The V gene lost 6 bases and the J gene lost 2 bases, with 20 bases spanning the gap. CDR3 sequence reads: CASSPLWGTETYEQYF. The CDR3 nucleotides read TGTGCCAGTAGCCCTCTTTGGGGGACTGAGACCTACGAGCAGTACTTC.

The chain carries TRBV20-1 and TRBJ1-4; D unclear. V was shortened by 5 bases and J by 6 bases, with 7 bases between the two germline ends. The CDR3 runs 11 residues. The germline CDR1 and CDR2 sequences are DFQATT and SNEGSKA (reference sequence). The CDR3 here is CSARLYEKLFF. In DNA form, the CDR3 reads TGCAGTGCTCGCTTATATGAAAAACTGTTTTTT.

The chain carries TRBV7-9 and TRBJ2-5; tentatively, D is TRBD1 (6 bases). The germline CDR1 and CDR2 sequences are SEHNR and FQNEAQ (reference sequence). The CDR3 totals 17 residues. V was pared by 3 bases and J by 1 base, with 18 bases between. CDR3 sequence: CASSLRGGPKLQETQYF. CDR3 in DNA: TGTGCCAGCAGCTTGAGAGGGGGACCCAAACTCCAAGAGACCCAGTACTTC.

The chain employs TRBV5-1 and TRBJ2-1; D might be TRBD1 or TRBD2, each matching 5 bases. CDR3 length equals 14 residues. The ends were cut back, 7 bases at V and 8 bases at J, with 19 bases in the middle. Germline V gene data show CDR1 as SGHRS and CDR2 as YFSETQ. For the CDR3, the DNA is TGCGCCAGCGAAAGGGACCCACAAAAACATGAGCAGTTCTTC. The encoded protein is CASERDPQKHEQFF.

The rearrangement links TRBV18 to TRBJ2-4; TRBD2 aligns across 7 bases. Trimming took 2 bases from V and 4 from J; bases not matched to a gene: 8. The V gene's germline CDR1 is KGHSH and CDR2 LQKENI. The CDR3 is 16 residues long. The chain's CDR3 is CASSPEGIGGKNIQYF. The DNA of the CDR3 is TGTGCCAGCTCACCAGAGGGTATCGGGGGGAAAAACATTCAGTACTTC.

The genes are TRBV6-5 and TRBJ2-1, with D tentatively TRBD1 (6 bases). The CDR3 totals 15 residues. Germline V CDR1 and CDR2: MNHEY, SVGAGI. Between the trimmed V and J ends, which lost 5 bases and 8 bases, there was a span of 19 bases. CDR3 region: CASSQLAVGHDEQFF. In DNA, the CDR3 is TGTGCCAGCAGTCAACTCGCTGTGGGACATGATGAGCAGTTCTTC.

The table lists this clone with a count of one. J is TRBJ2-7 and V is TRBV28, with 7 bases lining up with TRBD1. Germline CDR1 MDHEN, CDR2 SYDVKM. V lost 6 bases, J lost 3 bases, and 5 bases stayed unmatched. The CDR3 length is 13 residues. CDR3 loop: CASSGTAFYEQYF. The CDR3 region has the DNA TGTGCCAGCAGCGGGACAGCTTTCTACGAGCAGTACTTC.

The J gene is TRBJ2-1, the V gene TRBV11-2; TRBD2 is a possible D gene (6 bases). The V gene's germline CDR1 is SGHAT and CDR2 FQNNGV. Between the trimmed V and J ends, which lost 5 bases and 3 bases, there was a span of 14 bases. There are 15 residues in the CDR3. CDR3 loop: CASSPSLAGYNEQFF. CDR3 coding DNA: TGTGCCAGCAGCCCTTCACTAGCCGGCTACAATGAGCAGTTCTTC.

CDR3 sequence (DNA): TGTGCCAGCAGATGGACAGGGGGCGCTTCGGGTCAGCCCCAGCATTTT. Translation gives CASRWTGGASGQPQHF. This chain joins TRBV28 and TRBJ1-5, with 11 nucleotides matching TRBD1. The CDR3 runs 16 residues. CDR1 and CDR2 (germline): MDHEN, SYDVKM. The junction had 10 bases not matched to a gene; V was cut back by 6 bases and J by 6 bases.

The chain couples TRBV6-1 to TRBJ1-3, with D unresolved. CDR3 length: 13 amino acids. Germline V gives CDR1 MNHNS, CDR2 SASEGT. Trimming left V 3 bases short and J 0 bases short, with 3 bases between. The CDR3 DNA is TGTGCCAGCAGTGAGCGCTCTGGAAACACCATATATTTT. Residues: CASSERSGNTIYF.

Here the CDR3 reads CASSLGFGGGDTEAFF. The CDR3 nucleotides read TGTGCCAGCAGCTTAGGATTTGGGGGAGGGGACACTGAAGCTTTCTTT. The chain couples TRBV7-2 to TRBJ1-1, with D tentatively TRBD1 (5 bases). Deletions cut 1 base from V and 3 bases from J, with 15 bases between. The CDR3 covers 16 residues. Per germline, CDR1 SGHTA and CDR2 FQGNSA.

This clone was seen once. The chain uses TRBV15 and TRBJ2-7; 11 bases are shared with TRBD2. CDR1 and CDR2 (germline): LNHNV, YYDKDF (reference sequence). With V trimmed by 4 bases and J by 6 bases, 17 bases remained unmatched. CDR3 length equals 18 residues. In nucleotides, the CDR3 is TGTGCCACCAGCAAAGGTATATCGACTAGCGGGAAGCGAGGCGAGCAGTACTTC. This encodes CATSKGISTSGKRGEQYF.

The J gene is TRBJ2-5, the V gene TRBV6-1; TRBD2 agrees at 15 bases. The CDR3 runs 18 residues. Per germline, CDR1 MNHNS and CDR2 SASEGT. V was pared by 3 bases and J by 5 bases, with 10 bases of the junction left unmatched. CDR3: CASSDGLAGGPAVETQYF. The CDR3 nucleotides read TGTGCCAGCAGTGATGGACTAGCGGGAGGGCCTGCCGTCGAGACCCAGTACTTC.

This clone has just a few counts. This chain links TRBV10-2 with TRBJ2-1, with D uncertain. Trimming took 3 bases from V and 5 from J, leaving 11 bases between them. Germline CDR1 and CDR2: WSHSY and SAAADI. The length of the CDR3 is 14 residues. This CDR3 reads CASSEKPANNEQFF. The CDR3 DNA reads TGCGCCAGCAGTGAAAAACCCGCCAACAATGAGCAGTTCTTC.

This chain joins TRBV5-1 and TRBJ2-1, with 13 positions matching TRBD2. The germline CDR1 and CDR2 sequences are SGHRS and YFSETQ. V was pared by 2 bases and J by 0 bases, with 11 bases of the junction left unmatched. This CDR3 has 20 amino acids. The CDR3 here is CASSLPRTSGRFGSYNEQFF. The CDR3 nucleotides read TGCGCCAGCAGCTTACCAAGGACTAGCGGGAGATTTGGCTCCTACAATGAGCAGTTCTTC.

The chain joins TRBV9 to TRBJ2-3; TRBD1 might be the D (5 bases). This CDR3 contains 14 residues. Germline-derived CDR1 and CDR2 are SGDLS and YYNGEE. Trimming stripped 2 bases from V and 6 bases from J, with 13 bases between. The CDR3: CASSVRGQWDTQYF. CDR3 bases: TGTGCCAGCAGCGTTAGGGGCCAATGGGATACGCAGTATTTT. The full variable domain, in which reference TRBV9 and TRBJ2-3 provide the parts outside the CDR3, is DSGVTQTPKHLITATGQRVTLRCSPRSGDLSVYWYQQSLDQGLQFLIQYYNGEERAKGNILERFSAQQFPDLHSELNLSSLELGDSALYFCASSVRGQWDTQYFGPGTRLTVL.